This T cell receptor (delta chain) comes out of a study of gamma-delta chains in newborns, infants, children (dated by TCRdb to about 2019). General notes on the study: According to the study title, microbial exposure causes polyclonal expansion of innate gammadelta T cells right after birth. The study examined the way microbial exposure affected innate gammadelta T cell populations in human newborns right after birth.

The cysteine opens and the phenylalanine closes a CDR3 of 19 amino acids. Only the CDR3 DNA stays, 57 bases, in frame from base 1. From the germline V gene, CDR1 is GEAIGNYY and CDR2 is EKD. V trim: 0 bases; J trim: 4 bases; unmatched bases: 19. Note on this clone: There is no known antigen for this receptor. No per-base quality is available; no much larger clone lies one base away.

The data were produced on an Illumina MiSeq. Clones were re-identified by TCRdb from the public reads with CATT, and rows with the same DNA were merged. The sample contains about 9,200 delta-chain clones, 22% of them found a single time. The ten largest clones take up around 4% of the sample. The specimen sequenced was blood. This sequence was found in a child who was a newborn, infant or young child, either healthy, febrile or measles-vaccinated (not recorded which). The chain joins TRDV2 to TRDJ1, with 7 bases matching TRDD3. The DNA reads TGTGCCTGTGACACCGTGGGCCGGGGGATCCGGAAGGAAGGCGATAAACTCATCTTT. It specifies CACDTVGRGIRKEGDKLIF.